Listed here is a single TCR beta chain. Antigen specificity is unknown. The record originates from a study of cytomegalovirus exposure and HLA in healthy donors. Here immunoSEQ multiplex PCR was the method, and the copy in TCRdb shows in-frame clones only, minus some. The data contain 110,000 to 150,000 clones, roughly 93% of them singletons. Study results and limitations: Most TCR sequences were uncommon, yet certain public TCRs appeared in many donors. The investigators catalogued 150 to 200 TCR beta chains as cytomegalovirus-associated.

Unmatched junction bases numbered 2, after V lost 8 bases and J lost 1 base. In germline, CDR1 is MNHEY, CDR2 SVGAGI. The CDR3 spans 12 residues. The TCR was taken from a man between 18 and 35 years old in good health and CMV-seropositive. This rearrangement joins TRBV6-5 to TRBJ2-7; the match to TRBD2 covers 7 bases. Sample: PBMCs. Here the CDR3 DNA reads TGTGCCAGCCGGGGGGATTCCTACGAGCAGTACTTC. Amino acid sequence: CASRGDSYEQYF.